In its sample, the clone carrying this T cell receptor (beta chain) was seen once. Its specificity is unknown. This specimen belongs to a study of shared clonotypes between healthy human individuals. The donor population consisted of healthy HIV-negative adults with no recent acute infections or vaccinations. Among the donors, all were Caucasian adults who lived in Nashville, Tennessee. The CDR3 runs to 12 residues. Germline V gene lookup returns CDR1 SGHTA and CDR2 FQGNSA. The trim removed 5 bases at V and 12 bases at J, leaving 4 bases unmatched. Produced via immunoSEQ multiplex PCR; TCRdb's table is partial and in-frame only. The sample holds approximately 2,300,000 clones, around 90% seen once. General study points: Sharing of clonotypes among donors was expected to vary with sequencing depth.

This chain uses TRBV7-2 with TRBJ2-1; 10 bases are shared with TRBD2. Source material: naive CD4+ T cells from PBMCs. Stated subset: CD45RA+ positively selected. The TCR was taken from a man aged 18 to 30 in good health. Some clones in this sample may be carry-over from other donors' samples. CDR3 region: CASSPQREGQFF. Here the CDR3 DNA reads TGTGCCAGCAGCCCGCAGCGGGAGGGGCAGTTCTTC.